These 5 T cell receptor beta chains were all obtained from the same sample, sequenced in a study of cytomegalovirus exposure and HLA in healthy donors. Vbeta (60) and Jbeta (13) primers were used in the PCR. The protocol was immunoSEQ multiplex PCR, while the TCRdb copy is restricted to in-frame clones and leaves out a portion. The sample lists some 150,000 clones, over 75% occurring once. Sequences were obtained from PBMCs. Receptors originate from a woman aged 30 to 39 in good health and CMV-seronegative.

The chain links TRBV30 to TRBJ2-1; 14 bases map to TRBD2. Per germline, CDR1 GTSNPN and CDR2 SVGIG (reference sequence). The junction had 13 bases not matched to a gene; V was cut back by 8 bases and J by 10 bases. The CDR3 consists of 15 residues. The CDR3 reads CALSGGTSGGREQFF. Here the CDR3 DNA reads TGTGCCCTCAGCGGGGGGACTAGCGGGGGCCGAGAGCAGTTCTTC.

This rearrangement joins TRBV9 to TRBJ1-1, with D maybe TRBD1 (6 bases). This CDR3 has 17 amino acids. Trimming removed 3 bases at V and 5 bases at J, with 23 bases between. Germline loops: CDR1 SGDLS, CDR2 YYNGEE. The CDR3 spells CASSAPGGDRRRTEAFF. The CDR3 DNA reads as TGTGCCAGCAGCGCCCCCGGAGGAGACAGGCGGAGAACTGAAGCTTTCTTT.

In this sample, this clone turned up a few times. The chain links TRBV2 to TRBJ1-5; no clear D gene. V shed 0 bases and J shed 0 bases, with 9 bases lying between them. In germline, CDR1 is SNHLY, CDR2 FYNNEI. CDR3 length equals 16 residues. In DNA, the CDR3 is TGTGCCAGCAGTGAAGCGCTTACACGTAGCAATCAGCCCCAGCATTTT. Its protein product is CASSEALTRSNQPQHF.

CDR3 in DNA: TGTGCCAGCAGCTCCTGGAGGTCTTTAACTGGACGTATTGATGAAAAACTGTTTTTT. Translated, it gives CASSSWRSLTGRIDEKLFF. The rearrangement joins TRBV5-8 to TRBJ1-4, with no clear D. The CDR3 contains 19 residues. Per germline, CDR1 SGHTS and CDR2 YDEGEE. The germline V and J ends were trimmed by 3 bases and 6 bases, with 27 bases remaining between them.

This clone was detected only a few times. The V gene is TRBV5-1, the J gene TRBJ1-1, with a tentative D call TRBD1 (5 bases). This CDR3 has 15 residues. V was cut by 0 bases and J by 2 bases, with 11 bases left in between. CDR1 and CDR2 from the germline V gene are SGHRS and YFSETQ. The CDR3 here is CASSLGHRINTEAFF. For the CDR3, the DNA is TGCGCCAGCAGCTTGGGACACAGGATAAACACTGAAGCTTTCTTT.